The TCR beta chain under discussion was sequenced for a study of Ad26.COV2.S vaccination and SARS-CoV-2 variants. Across the study: Enrollment placed the donor in the COV1001 Ad26.COV2.S trial arm. By the intramuscular route, Ad26.COV2.S was given once, or twice 56 days apart. Study-level results: Vaccine recipients showed a spike-specific TCR breadth that was higher than in placebo recipients.

Some clones are missing from TCRdb's copy, which holds only in-frame ones; the method was immunoSEQ multiplex PCR. Counted here are roughly 380,000 clones, approximately 84% occurring once; the ten biggest clones make up about 3.3%. This CDR3 comprises 14 residues. CDR1 is LGHNT and CDR2 is FRNRAP in the germline V gene. Trimming removed 1 base from V and 5 bases from J; junction bases left unmatched: 2. Treatment noted: about 20 received Ad26.COV2.S at low or high dose, single or two shots; a few received placebo; per-sample allocation not given. Sampling happened 63 days after the first vaccine or placebo injection. Aged 18-55 years, donor was enrolled in Boston in about 2020. To note about this clone: Its antigen is currently unknown.

The starting material was peripheral blood, obtained in a trial of Ad26.COV2.S vaccine versus placebo. The clonotype comes from a person between 18 and 59 years old who received the Ad26.COV2.S COVID-19 vaccine or a placebo. The chain combines TRBV12-5 with TRBJ2-5; the match to TRBD1 covers 9 bases. CDR3 bases: TGTGCTAGTGGTTTGGGGACAGGGGTCGAGACCCAGTACTTC. It translates to CASGLGTGVETQYF.